These 2 T cell receptor beta chains originate from one sample sequenced in a study of blood T cells in healthy people across ages (dated by TCRdb to between 2014 and 2016). Library method: 5' RACE. Reads for this sample came from an Illumina HiSeq 2500. The second PCR ran for about 6 to 11 cycles and used a J-beta primer mix along with a sample-barcoded 5' primer. TCRdb reanalyzed the raw reads on its own, using fastp at Q25 for trimming and MiXCR for clone calling, and kept in-frame beta chains. Every distinct CDR3 protein forms one entry, paired with its most common genes and DNA. The table for this sample lists roughly 680,000 distinct CDR3 sequences; around 50% of them were counted only once. Of the sample, roughly 13% is held by the ten largest clones. Sequences were obtained from blood. These receptors all stem from a woman older than 75 in good health.

This chain connects TRBV20-1 to TRBJ2-1; no clear D gene. Per germline, CDR1 DFQATT and CDR2 SNEGSKA (reference sequence). With 5 bases removed from V and 0 bases from J, the gap between germline ends came to 5 bases. The CDR3 runs to 12 residues. For the CDR3, the DNA is TGCAGTGCTGCAAGCTCCTACAATGAGCAGTTCTTC. Amino acid sequence: CSAASSYNEQFF.

The chain carries TRBV20-1 and TRBJ1-4; 8 nucleotides agree with TRBD1. Germline V CDR1 and CDR2: DFQATT, SNEGSKA (reference sequence). The CDR3 extends over 13 amino acids. The J segment lost 7 bases and the V segment lost 1 base, leaving 2 bases of the junction unmatched. The CDR3 protein is CSARGQGSEKLFF. The CDR3, as DNA: TGCAGTGCTAGAGGACAGGGGAGTGAAAAACTGTTTTTT.